This T cell receptor beta chain was identified during a study of T cell responses to AZD1222 COVID-19 vaccine. Repertoires were generated with immunoSEQ multiplex PCR, while TCRdb's copy carries only in-frame clones and drops some. Of approximately 120,000 clones listed, over 70% are singletons. The V and J ends lost 4 bases and 6 bases, in that order; junction bases with no gene match: 8. The CDR3 sequence is 15 residues long. Germline loops: CDR1 MGHRA, CDR2 YSYEKL. This material consisted of peripheral blood, taken on day 0 of AZD1222 vaccination. This clonotype was sampled from an adult in good health. This chain joins TRBV4-1 and TRBJ1-2, with TRBD1 matching over 10 bases. In nucleotides, the CDR3 is TGCGCCAGCAGCCGCTTGACAGGGGGCGCGAATGGCTACACCTTC. This gives the protein CASSRLTGGANGYTF.